This T cell receptor (beta chain) was retrieved from a study of cytomegalovirus exposure and HLA in healthy donors. Study-wide points: Cytomegalovirus status, reportedly, was diagnosed with high specificity and sensitivity by the classifier. A subsequent analysis found that TCR clusters from the first cohort also tended to co-occur in the 120 or so validation repertoires, with roughly 95% of cluster scores above 0.

With respect to this clone: Its antigen is unidentified.

While the first cohort had some 700 subjects, the donors belonged to the separate validation cohort of about 120 subjects. Assay: immunoSEQ multiplex PCR; the TCRdb copy retains only in-frame clones and omits some. The table records around 260,000 clones, about 92% of them present only once. V lost 4 bases and J lost 4, with 20 bases in between. The CDR3 loop spans 16 amino acids. Germline V gene data show CDR1 as SGDLS and CDR2 as YYNGEE. The genes are TRBV9 and TRBJ1-1; a possible D gene is TRBD1 (5 bases). Sequences were obtained from PBMCs. The source is a woman in her twenties or thirties in good health and CMV-seronegative. The CDR3 DNA sequence: TGTGCCAGCAGCTCCCGGAGGGGAGAGTTGGGCACTGAAGCTTTCTTT. It yields the protein CASSSRRGELGTEAFF.